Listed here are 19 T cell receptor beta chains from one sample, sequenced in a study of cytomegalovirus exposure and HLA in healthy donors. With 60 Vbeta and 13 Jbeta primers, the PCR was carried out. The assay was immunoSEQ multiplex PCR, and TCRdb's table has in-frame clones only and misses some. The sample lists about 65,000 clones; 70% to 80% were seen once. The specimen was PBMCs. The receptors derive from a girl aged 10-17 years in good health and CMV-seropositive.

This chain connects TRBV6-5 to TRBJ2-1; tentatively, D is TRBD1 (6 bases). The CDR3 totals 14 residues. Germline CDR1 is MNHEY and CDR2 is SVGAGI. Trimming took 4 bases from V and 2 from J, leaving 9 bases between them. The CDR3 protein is CASSWWGPYNEQFF. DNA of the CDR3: TGTGCCAGCAGTTGGTGGGGGCCCTACAATGAGCAGTTCTTC.

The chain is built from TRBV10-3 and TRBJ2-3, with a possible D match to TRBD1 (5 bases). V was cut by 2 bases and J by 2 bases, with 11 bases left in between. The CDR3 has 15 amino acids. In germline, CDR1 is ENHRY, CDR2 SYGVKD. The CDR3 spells CAISETTVFTDTQYF. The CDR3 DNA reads TGTGCCATCAGTGAGACGACAGTTTTCACAGATACGCAGTATTTT.

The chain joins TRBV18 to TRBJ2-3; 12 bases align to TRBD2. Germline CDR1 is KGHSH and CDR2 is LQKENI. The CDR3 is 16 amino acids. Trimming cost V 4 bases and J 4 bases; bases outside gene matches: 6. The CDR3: CASSLPGLAGPDTQYF. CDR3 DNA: TGTGCCAGCTCACTCCCAGGACTAGCGGGACCAGATACGCAGTATTTT.

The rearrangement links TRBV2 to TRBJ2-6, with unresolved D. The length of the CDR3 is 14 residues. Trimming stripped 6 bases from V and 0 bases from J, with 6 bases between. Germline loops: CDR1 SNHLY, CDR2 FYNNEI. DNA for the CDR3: TGTGCCAGCAGGCAGGCCTCTGGGGCCAACGTCCTGACTTTC. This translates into CASRQASGANVLTF.

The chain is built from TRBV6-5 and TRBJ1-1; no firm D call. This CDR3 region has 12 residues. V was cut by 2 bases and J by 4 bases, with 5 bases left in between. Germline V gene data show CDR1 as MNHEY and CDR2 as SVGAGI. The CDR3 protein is CASSYEGTEAFF. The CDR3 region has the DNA TGTGCCAGCAGTTACGAGGGCACTGAAGCTTTCTTT.

CDR3 region: CASSQDIGTGVRPEAFF. The CDR3 DNA reads TGCGCCAGCAGCCAAGATATCGGGACAGGGGTGAGGCCTGAAGCTTTCTTT. The rearrangement uses TRBV4-3 and TRBJ1-1; 10 bases map to TRBD1. The CDR3 contains 17 residues. Germline trimming cut 0 bases from V and 6 bases from J; bases unmatched to any gene: 10. Germline V CDR1 and CDR2: LGHNA, YSLEER.

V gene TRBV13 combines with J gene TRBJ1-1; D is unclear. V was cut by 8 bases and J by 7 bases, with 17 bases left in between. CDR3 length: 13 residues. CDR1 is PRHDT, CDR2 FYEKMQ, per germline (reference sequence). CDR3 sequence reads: CASSLRVESEAFF. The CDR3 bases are TGTGCCAGCTCACTCCGGGTCGAGAGTGAAGCTTTCTTT.

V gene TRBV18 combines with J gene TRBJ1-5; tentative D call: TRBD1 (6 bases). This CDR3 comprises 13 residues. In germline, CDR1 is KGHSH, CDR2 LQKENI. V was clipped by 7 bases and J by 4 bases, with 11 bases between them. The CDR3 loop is CASLTGLNQPQHF. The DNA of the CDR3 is TGTGCCAGCTTGACAGGCCTGAATCAGCCCCAGCATTTT.

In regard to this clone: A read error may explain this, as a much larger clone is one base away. CDR3 amino acids: CASSLVSGLAATGKLFF. The CDR3 DNA reads TGCGCCAGCAGCTTGGTCTCCGGACTAGCGGCAACCGGGAAGCTGTTTTTT. The V call is TRBV5-1, the J call TRBJ2-2; 10 bases line up with TRBD2. Per germline, CDR1 SGHRS and CDR2 YFSETQ. This CDR3 has 17 residues.

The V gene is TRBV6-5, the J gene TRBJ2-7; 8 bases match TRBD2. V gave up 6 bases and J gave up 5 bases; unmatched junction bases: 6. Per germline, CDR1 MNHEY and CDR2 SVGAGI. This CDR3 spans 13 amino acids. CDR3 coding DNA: TGTGCCAGCAGCAGACTAGCGCGGCACGAGCAGTACTTC. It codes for CASSRLARHEQYF.

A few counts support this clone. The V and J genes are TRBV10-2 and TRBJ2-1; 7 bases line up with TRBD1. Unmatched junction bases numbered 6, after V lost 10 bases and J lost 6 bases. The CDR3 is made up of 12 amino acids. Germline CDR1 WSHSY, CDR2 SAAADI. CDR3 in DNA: TGCGCCACCGCTACAGGGGCCAATGAGCAGTTCTTC. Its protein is CATATGANEQFF.

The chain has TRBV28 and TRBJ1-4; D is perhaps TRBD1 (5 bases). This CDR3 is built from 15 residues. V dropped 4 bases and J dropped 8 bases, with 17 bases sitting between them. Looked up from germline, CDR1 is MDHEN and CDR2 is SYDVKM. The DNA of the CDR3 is TGTGCCAGCAGTTCCTCTTGGGGGGTACAGGAAAAACTGTTTTTT. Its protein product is CASSSSWGVQEKLFF.

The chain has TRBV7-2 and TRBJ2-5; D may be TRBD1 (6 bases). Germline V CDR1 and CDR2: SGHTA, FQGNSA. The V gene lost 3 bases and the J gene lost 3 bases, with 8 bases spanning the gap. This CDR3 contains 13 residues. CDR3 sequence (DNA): TGTGCCAGCAGCTTCCACAGGGAAGAGACCCAGTACTTC. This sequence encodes CASSFHREETQYF.

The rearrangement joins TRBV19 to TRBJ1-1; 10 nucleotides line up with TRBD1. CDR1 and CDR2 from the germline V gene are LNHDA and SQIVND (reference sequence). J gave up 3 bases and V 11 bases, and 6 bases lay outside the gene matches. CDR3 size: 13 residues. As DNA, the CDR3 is TGTGCCGCGGGACAGGGGCCGTACACTGAAGCTTTCTTT. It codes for CAAGQGPYTEAFF.

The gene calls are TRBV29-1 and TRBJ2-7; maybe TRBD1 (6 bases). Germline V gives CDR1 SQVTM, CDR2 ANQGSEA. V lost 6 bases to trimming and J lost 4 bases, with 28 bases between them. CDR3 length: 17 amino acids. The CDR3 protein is CSVVPGQSDPSPYEQYF. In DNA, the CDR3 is TGCAGCGTCGTACCGGGACAAAGCGACCCCAGTCCTTACGAGCAGTACTTC.

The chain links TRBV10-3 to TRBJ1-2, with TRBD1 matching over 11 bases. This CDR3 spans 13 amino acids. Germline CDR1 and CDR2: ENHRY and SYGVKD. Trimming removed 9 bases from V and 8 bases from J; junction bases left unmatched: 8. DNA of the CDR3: TGTGCCATGGGGGACAGGGGGAACTCGGGCTACACCTTC. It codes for CAMGDRGNSGYTF.

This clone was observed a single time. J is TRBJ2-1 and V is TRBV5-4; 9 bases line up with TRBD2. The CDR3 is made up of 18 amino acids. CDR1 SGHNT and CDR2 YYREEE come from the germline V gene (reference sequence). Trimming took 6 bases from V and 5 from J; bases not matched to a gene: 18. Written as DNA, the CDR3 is TGTGCCAGCAAGAGGGGGGCAGCGGGAGGTCCGATACACAATGAGCAGTTCTTC. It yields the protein CASKRGAAGGPIHNEQFF.

The CDR3 protein is CASQRTGSHGQYF. Written as DNA, the CDR3 is TGTGCCAGCCAACGGACAGGCTCTCACGGGCAGTACTTC. The rearrangement links TRBV6-5 to TRBJ2-7, with 7 bases fitting TRBD1. Per germline, CDR1 MNHEY and CDR2 SVGAGI. After removal of 8 bases from V and 9 bases from J, the junction contained 13 bases not matched to a gene. The CDR3 covers 13 residues.

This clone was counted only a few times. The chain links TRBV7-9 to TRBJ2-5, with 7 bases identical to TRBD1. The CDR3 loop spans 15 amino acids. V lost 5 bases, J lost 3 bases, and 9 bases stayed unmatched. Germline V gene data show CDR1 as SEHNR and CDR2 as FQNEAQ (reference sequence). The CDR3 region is CASSLGQPGEETQYF. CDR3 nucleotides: TGTGCCAGCAGCCTGGGACAGCCTGGGGAAGAGACCCAGTACTTC.